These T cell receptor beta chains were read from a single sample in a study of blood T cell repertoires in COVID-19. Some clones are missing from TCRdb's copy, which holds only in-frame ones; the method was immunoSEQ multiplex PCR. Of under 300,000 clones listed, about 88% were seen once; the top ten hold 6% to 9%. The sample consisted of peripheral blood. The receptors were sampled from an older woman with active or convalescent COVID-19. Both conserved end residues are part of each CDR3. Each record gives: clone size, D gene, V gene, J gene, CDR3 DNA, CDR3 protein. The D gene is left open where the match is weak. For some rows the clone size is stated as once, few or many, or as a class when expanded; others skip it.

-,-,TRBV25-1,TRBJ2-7,TGTGCCAGCAGTGCCAGGGCAGCCGGGTGGTCGAAGCAGTACTTC,CASSARAAGWSKQYF
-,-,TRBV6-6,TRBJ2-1,TGTGCCAGCAGTTACGGACAGGGAGGGAACAATGAGCAGTTCTTC,CASSYGQGGNNEQFF
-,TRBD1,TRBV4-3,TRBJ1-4,TGCGCCAGCAGCCAAGGACAGGGGGCTGGGGAAAAACTGTTTTTT,CASSQGQGAGEKLFF
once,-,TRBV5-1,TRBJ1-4,TGCGCCAGCAGCTTGGGGGGCCCAGCAACTAATGAAAAACTGTTTTTT,CASSLGGPATNEKLFF
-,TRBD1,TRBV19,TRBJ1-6,TGTGCCAGTAGTACCCGGGGACAGGGCGGCCCACCCCTCCACTTT,CASSTRGQGGPPLHF
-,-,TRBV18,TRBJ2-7,TGTGCCAGCTCACCCCAGCCAGGAATCAACGAGCAGTACTTC,CASSPQPGINEQYF
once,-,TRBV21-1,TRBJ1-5,TGTGCCAGCACATCGGGGGGGCTAGGTCAGCCCCAGCATTTT,CASTSGGLGQPQHF
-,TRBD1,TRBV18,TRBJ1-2,TGTGCCAGCTCACCTACCGACAGGGGCAATGGCTACACCTTC,CASSPTDRGNGYTF
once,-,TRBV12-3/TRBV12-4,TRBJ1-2,TGTGCCAGCAGTTTAGTCGGGGGCTATGGCTACACCTTC,CASSLVGGYGYTF
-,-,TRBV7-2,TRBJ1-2,TGTGCCAGCAGCTTTAGCTGGGACACATACTATGGCTACACCTTC,CASSFSWDTYYGYTF
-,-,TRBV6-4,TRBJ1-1,TGTGCCAGCAGTGAACAGGGTGGTACTGAAGCTTTCTTT,CASSEQGGTEAFF
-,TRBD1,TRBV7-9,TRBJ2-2,TGTGCCAGCAGCCTCGACAGGGGTGCGCGCGGGGAGCTGTTTTTT,CASSLDRGARGELFF
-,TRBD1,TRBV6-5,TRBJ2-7,TGTGCCAGCAGTTCCAGGACAGGGCTGTACGAGCAGTACTTC,CASSSRTGLYEQYF
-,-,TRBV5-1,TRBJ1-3,TGCGCCAGCAGCTTGGAGGGGCTACTATCTGGAAACACCATATATTTT,CASSLEGLLSGNTIYF
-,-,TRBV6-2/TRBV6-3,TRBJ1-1,TGTGCCAGCAGTTACAAGAGGGACACTGAAGCTTTCTTT,CASSYKRDTEAFF
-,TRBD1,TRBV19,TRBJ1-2,TGTGCCAGTAGTAGCCGGGACAGGCGCGGCTACACCTTC,CASSSRDRRGYTF
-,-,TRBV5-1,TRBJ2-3,TGCGCCAGCAGCCCGCAGGGCCCCAGCACAGATACGCAGTATTTT,CASSPQGPSTDTQYF
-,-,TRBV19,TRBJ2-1,TGTGCCAGTAGTGAACAGGGTAAAGGTGAGCAGTTCTTC,CASSEQGKGEQFF
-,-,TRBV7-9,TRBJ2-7,TGTGCCAGCAGCTTAGTGGGACGTCCGGGGGACGAGCAGTACTTC,CASSLVGRPGDEQYF
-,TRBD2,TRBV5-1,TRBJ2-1,TGCGCCAGCAGCCCAAGACTAGCGGGGGCAACCTACAATGAGCAGTTCTTC,CASSPRLAGATYNEQFF
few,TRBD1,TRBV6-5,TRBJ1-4,TGTGCCAGCAGCCACAGAGGGGGCGGAGGTGAAAAACTGTTTTTT,CASSHRGGGGEKLFF
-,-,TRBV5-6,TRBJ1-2,TGTGCCAGCAGCTCAGGGAACCGCTATGGCTACACCTTC,CASSSGNRYGYTF
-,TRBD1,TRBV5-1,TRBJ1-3,TGCGCCAGCAGCTCCTCGGGACAGGCTGGAAACACCATATATTTT,CASSSSGQAGNTIYF
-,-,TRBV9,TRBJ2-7,TGTGCCAGCAGCGTAGGATGGAGGTCCTACGAGCAGTACTTC,CASSVGWRSYEQYF
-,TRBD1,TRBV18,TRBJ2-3,TGTGCCAGCTCACCTCCCGGGACAGGGGCTAGCACAGATACGCAGTATTTT,CASSPPGTGASTDTQYF
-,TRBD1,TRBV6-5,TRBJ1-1,TGTGCCAGCAGTAGCTTTACAGGGGTAGGCGCTGAAGCTTTCTTT,CASSSFTGVGAEAFF
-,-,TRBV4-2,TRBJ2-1,TGTGCCAGCAGCCAAGAAGGGGACGGGGGTTCCTACAATGAGCAGTTCTTC,CASSQEGDGGSYNEQFF